These 17 T cell receptor beta chains were sequenced from one sample in a study of T cell responses to AZD1222 COVID-19 vaccine. Assay used: immunoSEQ multiplex PCR; TCRdb lists only in-frame clones, some missing. The table includes 78,000 or so clones, around 81% detected once. The starting material was peripheral blood, obtained 28 days after the second AZD1222 dose. Source of these receptors: an adult who received the AZD1222 COVID-19 vaccine.

The gene calls are TRBV3-1 (or the pseudogene TRBV3-2) and TRBJ2-1; 10 bases map to TRBD2. The V gene's germline CDR1 is LGHDT and CDR2 YNNKEL (reference sequence). The CDR3 contains 16 residues. J was trimmed by 7 bases and V by 1 base; bases with no gene match: 7. This CDR3 is CASSQVSGGAGNEQFF. As DNA, the CDR3 is TGTGCCAGCAGCCAAGTGAGCGGGGGGGCAGGGAATGAGCAGTTCTTC.

The V and J genes are TRBV28 and TRBJ2-1, with 11 bases that match TRBD2. The CDR3 loop spans 15 amino acids. The germline CDR1 and CDR2 sequences are MDHEN and SYDVKM. After removal of 6 bases from V and 15 bases from J, the junction contained 16 bases not matched to a gene. In DNA form, the CDR3 reads TGTGCCAGCAGCCGCGGTGGTAGCGGGGGGGCCGATCCGTTCTTC. Protein sequence: CASSRGGSGGADPFF.

The chain recombines TRBV4-3 with TRBJ1-2; D call uncertain. With 1 base removed from V and 5 bases from J, the gap between germline ends came to 14 bases. CDR3 length: 15 residues. The germline V gene encodes CDR1 LGHNA and CDR2 YSLEER. The CDR3 DNA follows: TGCGCCAGCAGCCAAGCACCCTTCCAAGCGTATGGCTACACCTTC. Translated, it gives CASSQAPFQAYGYTF.

This clone appeared a single time. This chain joins TRBV19 and TRBJ2-7; D may be TRBD1 (7 bases). The CDR3 sequence is 15 residues long. Trimming pared 1 base from V and 0 bases from J, leaving 10 bases between. Germline loops: CDR1 LNHDA, CDR2 SQIVND (reference sequence). The chain's CDR3 is CASSIAGGSSYEQYF. In DNA, the CDR3 is TGTGCCAGTAGTATAGCAGGGGGGAGCTCCTACGAGCAGTACTTC.

The rearrangement links TRBV7-2 to TRBJ2-3, with 7 bases fitting TRBD2. Germline CDR1 is SGHTA and CDR2 is FQGNSA. V trimming: 1 base; J trimming: 6 bases; junction bases outside the gene matches: 7. The CDR3 contains 15 residues. The DNA of the CDR3 is TGTGCCAGCAGCTTAGTCGGCGGGAGTACGGATACGCAGTATTTT. Its translation: CASSLVGGSTDTQYF.

J is TRBJ1-5 and V is TRBV6-1, with a weak D call TRBD1 (5 bases). Trimming pared 3 bases from V and 0 bases from J, leaving 12 bases between. Germline V gives CDR1 MNHNS, CDR2 SASEGT. The length of the CDR3 is 16 residues. The CDR3 region is CASSDTTVFSNQPQHF. CDR3 DNA: TGTGCCAGCAGTGACACGACAGTATTTAGCAATCAGCCCCAGCATTTT.

The chain couples TRBV7-9 to TRBJ1-3; D unresolved. This CDR3 has 13 amino acids. CDR1 is SEHNR, CDR2 FQNEAQ, per germline (reference sequence). V was pared by 7 bases and J by 0 bases, with 7 bases between. The CDR3 DNA sequence: TGTGCCAGCACCCTCGGCTCTGGAAACACCATATATTTT. Translated: CASTLGSGNTIYF.

The count of this clone is one. The chain recombines TRBV11-2 with TRBJ2-7, with a possible D match to TRBD2 (6 bases). Trimming cost V 8 bases and J 9 bases, with 29 bases left between them. The CDR3 sequence is 16 residues long. Germline V gives CDR1 SGHAT, CDR2 FQNNGV. Written as DNA, the CDR3 is TGTGCCAGCGGACTACGAGCCGGGCCCCTTCCAACAGGGCAGTACTTC. This gives the protein CASGLRAGPLPTGQYF.

This clone came up a few times. V is TRBV7-3 and J is TRBJ1-6; D gene ambiguous. V lost 1 base and J lost 10, with 8 bases in between. The CDR3 consists of 13 residues. CDR1 is SGHTA and CDR2 is FQGTGA in the germline V gene. DNA for the CDR3: TGTGCCAGCAGCTTAAACCTCAAGTCACCCCTCCACTTT. Translated: CASSLNLKSPLHF.

The chain links TRBV10-1 to TRBJ1-2; D ambiguous. The CDR3 has 13 residues. Deletions cut 3 bases from V and 1 base from J, with 6 bases between. Germline loops: CDR1 WNHNN, CDR2 SYGVQD (reference sequence). Here the CDR3 reads CASSDNSNYGYTF. The CDR3 DNA reads TGCGCCAGCAGTGATAACAGTAACTATGGCTACACCTTC.

The gene calls are TRBV7-7 and TRBJ2-2; 8 nucleotides align to TRBD2. Germline lookup yields CDR1 SSHAT and CDR2 FNYEAQ (reference sequence). This CDR3 is 14 amino acids long. The V segment lost 5 bases and the J segment 4 bases; nucleotides outside the gene matches: 3. The chain's CDR3 is CASSPAGGTGELFF. In DNA form, the CDR3 reads TGTGCCAGCAGCCCGGCGGGGGGCACCGGGGAGCTGTTTTTT.

V and J are TRBV27 and TRBJ1-5, with D hard to call. The CDR3 covers 13 residues. V lost 8 bases, J lost 1 base, and 9 bases lay in between. Germline V gives CDR1 MNHEY, CDR2 SMNVEV (reference sequence). The CDR3 nucleotides read TGTGCCAGCTCCGCGAGGAGCAATCAGCCCCAGCATTTT. Its protein is CASSARSNQPQHF.

J is TRBJ1-2 and V is TRBV4-2, with D tentatively TRBD1 (6 bases). This CDR3 comprises 15 residues. Per germline, CDR1 LGHNA and CDR2 YNFKEQ. Trimming removed 0 bases at V and 2 bases at J, with 10 bases between. CDR3 coding DNA: TGTGCCAGCAGCCAAGAGGATACAGGGAACTATGGCTACACCTTC. This codes for CASSQEDTGNYGYTF.

The chain joins TRBV5-1 to TRBJ2-7; a possible D gene is TRBD1 (6 bases). This CDR3 is built from 13 residues. The V gene lost 4 bases and the J gene lost 6 bases, with 14 bases spanning the gap. Germline CDR1 is SGHRS and CDR2 is YFSETQ. In nucleotides, the CDR3 is TGCGCCAGCAGCATACAGGCACAGGGCGAGCAGTACTTC. It is translated as CASSIQAQGEQYF.

The rearrangement uses TRBV1 and TRBJ1-6; TRBD1, as called in the table, went unchecked against the DNA. TRBV1 is a known pseudogene. There are 14 residues in the CDR3. The DNA for the CDR3 is TGCACCAGCAGCCAACAGGGATATAATTCACCCCTCCACTTT. This gives the protein CTSSQQGYNSPLHF.

The rearrangement links TRBV6-2 or TRBV6-3 to TRBJ1-6; D unclear. V dropped 3 bases and J dropped 5 bases, with 11 bases sitting between them. Germline assignment: CDR1 MNHEY and CDR2 SVGEGT. This CDR3 contains 15 residues. Here the CDR3 reads CASSYLQTHNSPLHF. CDR3 coding DNA: TGTGCCAGCAGTTATTTACAGACGCATAATTCACCCCTCCACTTT.

This chain uses TRBV18 with TRBJ2-3, with 12 bases fitting TRBD2. This CDR3 region has 15 residues. The germline gives CDR1 KGHSH, CDR2 LQKENI. J was trimmed by 6 bases and V by 4 bases; bases with no gene match: 5. CDR3 amino acids: CASSLTSGSGDTQYF. CDR3 nucleotide sequence: TGTGCCAGCTCACTGACTAGCGGGAGTGGGGATACGCAGTATTTT.